The following is a T cell receptor beta chain sequence with its context. This entry comes from a study of blood T cell repertoires in COVID-19. Germline V CDR1 and CDR2: MDHEN, SYDVKM. The junction had 4 bases not matched to a gene; V was cut back by 5 bases and J by 2 bases. The CDR3 is 14 amino acids. Repertoires were generated with immunoSEQ multiplex PCR, while TCRdb's copy carries only in-frame clones and drops some. The sample gives some 240,000 clones, 75% to 85% of which show up once; 10% to 15% is in the top ten. The V and J genes are TRBV28 and TRBJ2-7, with TRBD1 matching over 9 bases. The sequence was collected from a human donor in a cohort sampled during active COVID-19. Sequencing input: peripheral blood. CDR3 sequence (DNA): TGTGCCAGCAGTAAGACAGGGGGTACCTACGAGCAGTACTTC. Encoded protein: CASSKTGGTYEQYF.